This TCR beta chain was captured by sequencing in a study of T-cell memory formation after mild COVID-19. TCRdb redid the calling of the 5' RACE reads with MiXCR, one entry per CDR3 protein. The sample has 580,000 or so distinct CDR3 sequences; roughly 17% are singletons. This CDR3 is built from 15 residues. Losses at the gene ends were 3 bases for V and 4 bases for J; bases not matched to a gene: 3. In germline, CDR1 is SGDLS, CDR2 YYNGEE. V and J are TRBV9 and TRBJ2-1; 11 bases fit TRBD2. The clonotype comes from an adult woman who had mild COVID-19 (a few samples of this study predate the infection). Cell type and time point are not known. Sample: PBMCs or a T cell subset sorted from them (not recorded which). This chain's CDR3 is CASSAGLAAYNEQFF. The CDR3 DNA reads as TGTGCCAGCAGCGCGGGACTAGCGGCTTACAATGAGCAGTTCTTC.